The 19 T cell receptor beta chains reported below all come from one sample, sequenced in a study of technical replicates of blood from a few donors. TCRdb's table, derived via immunoSEQ multiplex PCR, lists solely in-frame clones and lacks some. This sample yields 60,000 to 90,000 clones, of which nearly 97% are seen a single time; 0.2% to 0.25% belongs to the top ten. The sample was T cells isolated from PBMCs. The receptors were sampled from a human donor in good health.

J is TRBJ2-7 and V is TRBV2, with 8 positions matching TRBD2. The V gene's germline CDR1 is SNHLY and CDR2 FYNNEI. V lost 2 bases to trimming and J lost 2 bases; unmatched junction nucleotides: 2. CDR3 size: 14 residues. CDR3: CASSELAGTYEQYF. CDR3 DNA: TGTGCCAGCAGTGAACTAGCGGGTACCTACGAGCAGTACTTC.

The V gene is TRBV6-1, the J gene TRBJ2-7, with D possibly being TRBD2 (5 bases). The germline V gene encodes CDR1 MNHNS and CDR2 SASEGT. V was shortened by 6 bases and J by 7 bases, with 22 bases between the two germline ends. The CDR3 totals 15 residues. CDR3 sequence reads: CASRESRFYTGEQYF. The DNA for the CDR3 is TGTGCCAGCAGGGAAAGTAGGTTCTATACGGGGGAGCAGTACTTC.

The rearrangement joins TRBV6-5 to TRBJ1-6; D is ambiguous. The V end lost 2 bases, the J end lost 4 bases, and 12 bases lay between the germline ends. The CDR3 spans 16 residues. CDR1 and CDR2 from the germline V gene are MNHEY and SVGAGI. The CDR3 bases are TGTGCCAGCAGTTACAGTCAGAATGTATATAATTCACCCCTCCACTTT. Its translation: CASSYSQNVYNSPLHF.

The gene calls are TRBV6-5 and TRBJ1-2, with D unresolved. The germline CDR1 and CDR2 sequences are MNHEY and SVGAGI. The V end was cut by 0 bases, the J end by 7 bases, with 9 bases between. CDR3 size: 13 residues. CDR3 amino acids: CASSYSSGVGYTF. In DNA form, the CDR3 reads TGTGCCAGCAGTTACTCGAGCGGGGTTGGCTACACCTTC.

The chain employs TRBV9 and TRBJ2-7; maybe TRBD2 (6 bases). The germline CDR1 and CDR2 sequences are SGDLS and YYNGEE. V lost 3 bases and J lost 6, with 10 bases in between. The CDR3 length is 12 residues. The CDR3 nucleotides are TGTGCCAGCAGCGGACTAGGTGGCGAGCAGTACTTC. It yields the protein CASSGLGGEQYF.

This clone has a single count. The chain couples TRBV2 to TRBJ1-1, with D maybe TRBD1 (6 bases). Trimming took off 2 bases at V and 3 bases at J, with 19 bases between the two ends. The CDR3 has 17 amino acids. CDR1 SNHLY and CDR2 FYNNEI come from the germline V gene. The CDR3 loop reads CASSEWGAGGRHTEAFF. In DNA form, the CDR3 reads TGTGCCAGCAGTGAATGGGGGGCAGGCGGGAGGCACACTGAAGCTTTCTTT.

The gene calls are TRBV7-3 and TRBJ2-2; D may be TRBD2 (6 bases). Trimming pared 5 bases from V and 6 bases from J, leaving 13 bases between. The germline CDR1 and CDR2 sequences are SGHTA and FQGTGA. This CDR3 is built from 14 residues. The CDR3 loop reads CASSPVLAAGELFF. CDR3 sequence (DNA): TGTGCCAGCAGCCCCGTACTAGCCGCCGGGGAGCTGTTTTTT. Full variable domain (rest looked up from reference TRBV7-3 and TRBJ2-2): GAGVSQTPSNKVTEKGKYVELRCDPISGHTALYWYRQSLGQGPEFLIYFQGTGAADDSGLPNDRFFAVRPEGSVSTLKIQRTERGDSAVYLCASSPVLAAGELFFGEGSRLTVL.

The chain recombines TRBV4-2 with TRBJ2-7; 7 positions agree with TRBD2. This CDR3 is 15 amino acids long. Trimming removed 6 bases from V and 4 bases from J; junction bases left unmatched: 12. Germline V gives CDR1 LGHNA, CDR2 YNFKEQ. In DNA form, the CDR3 reads TGTGCCAGCAGTGAGGGAGGGGCTCTCCTTTACGAGCAGTACTTC. It codes for CASSEGGALLYEQYF.

The gene calls are TRBV6-5 and TRBJ2-3, with 7 nucleotides matching TRBD2. V shed 2 bases and J 1 base; nucleotides not matched to a gene: 6. The CDR3 length is 16 residues. Germline assignment: CDR1 MNHEY and CDR2 SVGAGI. CDR3 in amino acids: CASSYRRLAGTDTQYF. The CDR3 bases are TGTGCCAGCAGTTACCGGCGTCTAGCGGGCACAGATACGCAGTATTTT.

V gene TRBV30 combines with J gene TRBJ2-1; TRBD2 matches at 14 bases. Germline CDR1 GTSNPN, CDR2 SVGIG (reference sequence). CDR3 length: 15 amino acids. V shed 0 bases and J 9 bases; nucleotides not matched to a gene: 4. DNA of the CDR3: TGTGCCTGGAGTGTGGGACTAGCGGGGGCCCCTGAGCAGTTCTTC. This gives the protein CAWSVGLAGAPEQFF.

This chain joins TRBV5-6 and TRBJ2-4; D is uncertain. Trimming removed 0 bases from V and 2 bases from J, with 6 bases in between. This CDR3 is 14 amino acids long. CDR1 is SGHDT, CDR2 YYEEEE, per germline. The CDR3 DNA reads as TGTGCCAGCAGCTTGGAAACATCCAAAAACATTCAGTACTTC. Protein sequence: CASSLETSKNIQYF.

This rearrangement joins TRBV7-2 to TRBJ2-4; D is perhaps TRBD1 (6 bases). This CDR3 has 15 residues. Germline-derived CDR1 and CDR2 are SGHTA and FQGNSA. Between the trimmed V and J ends, which lost 2 bases and 7 bases, there was a span of 15 bases. CDR3 amino acids: CASSLQTGKVNIQYF. The CDR3 DNA sequence: TGTGCCAGCAGCTTACAAACAGGGAAGGTCAACATTCAGTACTTC.

The chain links TRBV19 to TRBJ2-3; D may be TRBD2 (6 bases). This CDR3 comprises 14 residues. CDR1 is LNHDA and CDR2 is SQIVND in the germline V gene (reference sequence). Trimming pared 4 bases from V and 7 bases from J, leaving 15 bases between. CDR3 amino acids: CASSKPGTVNTQYF. In DNA form, the CDR3 reads TGTGCCAGTAGTAAGCCCGGGACTGTGAATACGCAGTATTTT. The whole variable domain, remainder taken from reference TRBV19 and TRBJ2-3, is DGGITQSPKYLFRKEGQNVTLSCEQNLNHDAMYWYRQDPGQGLRLIYYSQIVNDFQKGDIAEGYSVSREKKESFPLTVTSAQKNPTAFYLCASSKPGTVNTQYFGPGTRLTVL.

The chain carries TRBV27 and TRBJ2-1, with 10 bases fitting TRBD1. V was clipped by 3 bases and J by 9 bases; unmatched bases: 2. Germline CDR1 is MNHEY and CDR2 is SMNVEV (reference sequence). This CDR3 spans 13 amino acids. The CDR3 DNA is TGTGCCAGCAGTTTCGGGACAGGGGCTGAGCAGTTCTTC. Translating it yields CASSFGTGAEQFF.

This chain links TRBV28 with TRBJ2-7; 7 bases are shared with TRBD2. J gave up 0 bases and V 4 bases, and 18 bases lay outside the gene matches. The CDR3 consists of 19 residues. The germline gives CDR1 MDHEN, CDR2 SYDVKM. CDR3 residues: CASSSLAARVWGSSYEQYF. CDR3 nucleotide sequence: TGTGCCAGCAGTTCCCTAGCGGCTAGGGTTTGGGGGAGCTCCTACGAGCAGTACTTC.

This chain connects TRBV28 to TRBJ1-2; 9 bases agree with TRBD1. V shed 6 bases and J 8 bases; nucleotides not matched to a gene: 13. Germline V gene lookup returns CDR1 MDHEN and CDR2 SYDVKM. The CDR3 runs to 15 residues. The CDR3 region is CASRDGTGSNIGYTF. CDR3 nucleotide sequence: TGTGCCAGCAGGGACGGGACAGGGTCGAATATAGGCTACACCTTC.

In regard to this clone: Additional DNA sequences in this sample encode the identical CDR3. This sequence joins TRBV29-1 and TRBJ2-7, with D perhaps TRBD1 (5 bases). Trimming removed 5 bases at V and 0 bases at J, with 8 bases between. The CDR3 is made up of 12 amino acids. Per the germline V gene, CDR1 is SQVTM and CDR2 is ANQGSEA. CDR3 DNA sequence: TGCAGCGTTAGGCAGGGCTCCTACGAGCAGTACTTC. This codes for CSVRQGSYEQYF.

The chain carries TRBV29-1 and TRBJ1-4; possible D gene TRBD1, 6 bases. Germline CDR1 reads SQVTM; CDR2 reads ANQGSEA. The V gene lost 4 bases and the J gene lost 7 bases, with 13 bases spanning the gap. The CDR3 extends over 13 amino acids. Here the CDR3 reads CSVVGGEIEKLFF. The CDR3 DNA is TGCAGCGTTGTAGGGGGGGAAATTGAAAAACTGTTTTTT. The variable domain in full, completed from reference TRBV29-1 and TRBJ1-4, reads SAVISQKPSRDICQRGTSLTIQCQVDSQVTMMFWYRQQPGQSLTLIATANQGSEATYESGFVIDKFPISRPNLTFSTLTVSNMSPEDSSIYLCSVVGGEIEKLFFGSGTQLSVL.

The chain uses TRBV27 and TRBJ1-1; the D is unclear. The CDR3 totals 14 residues. V was pared by 2 bases and J by 1 base, with 8 bases between. Germline V gene data show CDR1 as MNHEY and CDR2 as SMNVEV (reference sequence). DNA of the CDR3: TGTGCCAGCAGTTTAGCGGGGAAGAACACTGAAGCTTTCTTT. Protein product: CASSLAGKNTEAFF.